This TCR beta chain was retrieved from a study of CD8 T cells in ankylosing spondylitis (TCRdb year 2017). At the level of the whole study: The study profiled T cell receptor beta repertoires in healthy donors and ankylosing spondylitis patients to find disease-linked TCR variants. The full study cohort comprised 20 to 30 ankylosing spondylitis patients and over a hundred healthy donors. Peripheral blood was sampled, and synovial fluid was additionally collected from ankylosing spondylitis patients. Broad study findings and their caveats: Significant enrichment of the disease-linked clones was reported in matched synovial fluid samples from ankylosing spondylitis patients. The disease-linked clones had a CD8+ phenotype and were found at relatively low frequencies in peripheral blood. Blood from ankylosing spondylitis patients appeared to be characterized by a TCR beta motif composed of eight or nine highly homologous amino acid variants. Some motif variants had previously been reported in the synovial fluid and blood of reactive arthritis patients, which suggests shared mechanisms of disease initiation.

Sequencing was carried out with an Illumina HiSeq 2500. TCR beta libraries were prepared by quantitative 5'-RACE with molecular barcodes. For the original study's pipeline: A new computational method, built on a probabilistic model of VDJ rearrangement, was used to identify disease-linked TCR variants. TCRdb's own reprocessing of the public reads used fastp at Q25 and MiXCR and kept productive beta chains. Each CDR3 protein gets just one entry, which takes the most common genes and DNA from the rows behind it. TCRdb assigned the V and J calls; the authors' analysis was not used. This sample holds over 600,000 distinct CDR3 sequences; roughly 19% were observed only once. The ten biggest clones cover around 20% of the sample. Turning to this clonotype: Its antigen target is currently unknown. No qualities accompany the bases; no much larger clone lies one base away.

Spanning cysteine to phenylalanine, the CDR3 consists of 16 amino acids. Just the 48-base CDR3 DNA is kept, in frame starting at base 1. V and J are truncated by 6 bases and 0 bases respectively, leaving an intervening sequence of 14 bases. For CDR1 and CDR2, the germline V gene lists SGHTA and FQGNSA. The rearranged chain carries TRBV7-2 and TRBJ2-2; perhaps TRBD2 is the D gene, with 5 bases matching. Input material: blood, either unsorted or a sorted T cell fraction (not recorded which). The source is a male donor with ankylosing spondylitis. The CDR3 protein: CASSFSWGANTGELFF. The DNA sequence reads TGTGCCAGCAGTTTTAGTTGGGGAGCGAACACCGGGGAGCTGTTTTTT.